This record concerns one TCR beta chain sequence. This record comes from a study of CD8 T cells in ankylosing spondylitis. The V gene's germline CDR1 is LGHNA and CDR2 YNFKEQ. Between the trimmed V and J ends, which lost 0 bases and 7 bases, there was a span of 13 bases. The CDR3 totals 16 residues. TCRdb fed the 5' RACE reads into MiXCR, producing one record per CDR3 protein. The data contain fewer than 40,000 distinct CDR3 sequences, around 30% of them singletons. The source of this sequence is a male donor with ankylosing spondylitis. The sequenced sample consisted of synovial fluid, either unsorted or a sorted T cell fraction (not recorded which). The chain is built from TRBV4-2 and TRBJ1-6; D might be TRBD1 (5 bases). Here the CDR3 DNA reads TGTGCCAGCAGCCAAGATTTGGGGGAGGGGAATTCACCCCTCCACTTT. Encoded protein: CASSQDLGEGNSPLHF.